This TCR beta chain came from a study of T cells after yellow fever vaccination. As TCR cDNA was made by 5'RACE template switching, a universal primer site and UMIs were added. TCRdb re-analysed the 5' RACE reads in MiXCR, keeping a single row per CDR3 protein. The sample has over 300,000 distinct CDR3 sequences; roughly 7% are singletons. The CDR3 runs 16 residues. Per the germline V gene, CDR1 is SGHVS and CDR2 is FQNEAQ. A remark on this clonotype: Antigen: not known. At one end, the junction sequence differs from germline, possibly due to a read error.

Overall study findings and caveats: Although most clonotypes did not, a small share appeared in both CD4 and CD8 compartments. Abundant contaminating clonotypes from the bulk population could appear in FACS-sorted repertoires. The study re-detected most primary-vaccination clones after the booster (approximately 97% CD4, around 90% CD8).

The chain is built from TRBV7-8 and TRBJ2-1; the D gene is possibly TRBD2 (6 bases). The clonotype comes from a man aged 18 to 29 who received the YFV17D yellow fever vaccine. Sequenced material: PBMCs, taken about 49 days after the first yellow fever vaccination. CDR3 loop: CASSLDAGYSYNEKFF. CDR3 nucleotides: TGTGCCAGCAGCTTAGACGCGGGGTACTCCTACAATGAGAAGTTCTTC.